This section outlines one TCR beta chain sequence together with its context. Its cognate antigen is unknown. The data were obtained in a study of shared clonotypes between healthy human individuals. Study background: In total, the donors were a couple of women and a few men aged 18 to 49.

Terminally differentiated effector memory CD45RA+ cells were left out of the naive CD8 fraction, which was CD45RO-negative and positively selected for CCR7. Generated by immunoSEQ multiplex PCR, the TCRdb table keeps only in-frame clones and is missing some. The data show roughly 2,000,000 clones, around 93% seen once. Trimming removed 5 bases from V and 5 bases from J, with 16 bases in between. This CDR3 has 15 residues. In germline, CDR1 is SGHAT, CDR2 FQNNGV. Points from the study as a whole: The researchers took only blood, and tissue repertoires probably look different. Between a few donors, naive CD4 clonotypes were shared at a level of approximately 5%. Sharing of clonotypes among donors was expected to vary with sequencing depth.

The chain recombines TRBV11-2 with TRBJ2-1, with D maybe TRBD2 (5 bases). The receptor was derived from a man between 18 and 29 years old in good health. Some clones in this sample may be carry-over from other donors' samples. Sequencing was performed on naive CD8+ T cells from PBMCs. This CDR3 is CASSQDWMMNNEQFF. Written as DNA, the CDR3 is TGTGCCAGCAGCCAGGACTGGATGATGAACAATGAGCAGTTCTTC.